This T cell receptor beta chain appears in the sequencing data of a study of cytotoxic CD8 clonotypes in ibrutinib-treated CLL. Overall study: By median roughly 62 months, approximately 12 had progressed and about 15 stayed remitted; responses had been 2 complete and 24 partial. Patients gave response samples after a median 12 months of treatment, range 6 to 36.

Concerning this clone itself: Its specificity is not known.

Findings and limits, study-wide: Baseline clonality was higher than in age-matched healthy donors and moved in step with circulating CD8+ T-cell counts.

Measured with immunoSEQ multiplex PCR; TCRdb has only the in-frame clones, and not every one. The sample includes some 290,000 clones, 70% to 80% seen only once; the top ten take about 6.7%. The clonotype comes from a human donor with chronic lymphocytic leukemia. The sequencing here drew on PBMCs, taken before ibrutinib treatment.

CDR3 residues: CASSFAEAGGSYEQYF. DNA of the CDR3: TGTGCCAGCAGCTTTGCTGAAGCGGGAGGATCCTACGAGCAGTACTTC. The V and J genes are TRBV7-6 and TRBJ2-7, with TRBD2 matching over 9 bases. CDR3 length: 16 amino acids. V was clipped by 3 bases and J by 1 base; unmatched bases: 7. Germline values: CDR1 SGHVS, CDR2 FNYEAQ.